Following are 32 T cell receptor beta chains from one sample sequenced in a study of blood T cell repertoires in COVID-19. Measured with immunoSEQ multiplex PCR; TCRdb has only the in-frame clones, and not every one. The table includes approximately 400,000 clones, approximately 80% detected once. The sequenced sample consisted of peripheral blood. The receptors shown here come from a human donor with acute or convalescent COVID-19. The donor label of this sample is uncertain.

This clone appeared a single time. V is TRBV29-1 and J is TRBJ1-2, with unresolved D. The CDR3 sequence is 12 residues long. V lost 5 bases, J lost 0 bases, and 7 bases lay in between. Looked up from germline, CDR1 is SQVTM and CDR2 is ANQGSEA. The CDR3 spells CSVYFANYGYTF. In DNA, the CDR3 is TGCAGCGTTTATTTCGCTAACTATGGCTACACCTTC.

V usage is TRBV11-2 and J usage is TRBJ1-1; 9 positions agree with TRBD1. CDR1 and CDR2 (germline): SGHAT, FQNNGV. V gave up 6 bases and J gave up 5 bases; unmatched junction bases: 10. The CDR3 consists of 15 residues. The DNA of the CDR3 is TGTGCCAGCAGAGAAACAGGGGGCCGAGAGACTGAAGCTTTCTTT. Translated: CASRETGGRETEAFF.

The chain carries TRBV28 and TRBJ1-1, with no clear D. CDR1 and CDR2 (germline): MDHEN, SYDVKM. The CDR3 runs 11 residues. V was clipped by 8 bases and J by 11 bases, with 15 bases between them. The CDR3 DNA follows: TGTGCCAGCTACGCCCTCAAAGCGGCTTTCTTT. Translating it yields CASYALKAAFF.

The chain combines TRBV11-2 with TRBJ1-3; maybe TRBD1 (5 bases). From germline, CDR1 is SGHAT and CDR2 FQNNGV. CDR3 length: 14 amino acids. The V end lost 2 bases, the J end lost 6 bases, and 11 bases lay between the germline ends. This chain's CDR3 is CASSLQNRLNTIYF. The CDR3 DNA is TGTGCCAGCAGCTTACAGAACAGGCTAAACACCATATATTTT.

In this sample, this clone turned up a few times. The chain uses TRBV27 and TRBJ1-5, with 10 bases fitting TRBD1. Germline assignment: CDR1 MNHEY and CDR2 SMNVEV (reference sequence). V lost 6 bases to trimming and J lost 3 bases; unmatched junction nucleotides: 8. The CDR3 totals 16 residues. This chain's CDR3 is CASRISDRGDNQPQHF. In DNA, the CDR3 is TGTGCCAGCAGGATATCGGACAGGGGGGACAATCAGCCCCAGCATTTT.

The rearrangement uses TRBV5-4 and TRBJ2-1; TRBD1 matches 7 bases. Germline lookup yields CDR1 SGHNT and CDR2 YYREEE (reference sequence). There are 14 residues in the CDR3. V was pared by 4 bases and J by 8 bases, with 9 bases of the junction left unmatched. The CDR3 loop reads CASSLGQAFDEQFF. Here the CDR3 DNA reads TGTGCCAGCAGCCTAGGACAGGCGTTCGATGAGCAGTTCTTC.

This clone was detected a few times. The chain uses TRBV6-5 and TRBJ1-2; D might be TRBD1 (6 bases). V lost 5 bases and J 5 bases, leaving 15 bases between the germline ends. Germline CDR1 and CDR2: MNHEY and SVGAGI. The CDR3 has 14 residues. CDR3 amino acids: CASSPGQIQYGYTF. In DNA form, the CDR3 reads TGTGCCAGCAGTCCAGGACAGATACAATATGGCTACACCTTC.

V is TRBV2 and J is TRBJ2-1; 12 positions match TRBD2. The V and J ends lost 6 bases and 7 bases, in that order; junction bases with no gene match: 4. The V gene's germline CDR1 is SNHLY and CDR2 FYNNEI. The CDR3 sequence is 14 residues long. CDR3 nucleotides: TGTGCCAGCAGGCGGACTAGCGGGGAGAATGAGCAGTTCTTC. Its translation: CASRRTSGENEQFF.

The J gene is TRBJ2-3, the V gene TRBV18; no clear D. The CDR3 contains 14 residues. V was shortened by 0 bases and J by 11 bases, with 15 bases between the two germline ends. The germline CDR1 and CDR2 sequences are KGHSH and LQKENI. CDR3 coding DNA: TGTGCCAGCTCACCACCCACTGGAGATTTTCGGCAGTATTTT. Translation: CASSPPTGDFRQYF.

This chain joins TRBV18 and TRBJ2-5; 13 bases agree with TRBD2. Germline V gives CDR1 KGHSH, CDR2 LQKENI. The CDR3 has 16 amino acids. Germline trimming cut 3 bases from V and 2 bases from J; bases unmatched to any gene: 3. CDR3 sequence: CASSPPGLAGQETQYF. CDR3 nucleotides: TGTGCCAGCTCACCTCCGGGACTAGCGGGACAAGAGACCCAGTACTTC.

This chain connects TRBV5-1 to TRBJ1-2, with D unclear. Germline V gene data show CDR1 as SGHRS and CDR2 as YFSETQ. Between the trimmed V and J ends, which lost 0 bases and 0 bases, there was a span of 15 bases. This CDR3 comprises 17 residues. CDR3 protein: CASSLGAGYSANYGYTF. The CDR3 nucleotides read TGCGCCAGCAGCTTGGGGGCTGGTTATAGCGCTAACTATGGCTACACCTTC.

The chain couples TRBV30 to TRBJ1-2; D not certain. The CDR3 extends over 14 amino acids. V was shortened by 4 bases and J by 8 bases, with 20 bases between the two germline ends. The germline gives CDR1 GTSNPN, CDR2 SVGIG (reference sequence). Here the CDR3 reads CAWTLGEYITGYTF. DNA of the CDR3: TGTGCCTGGACCCTCGGGGAATACATTACGGGCTACACCTTC.

This clone appeared many times. The rearrangement uses TRBV7-2 and TRBJ2-2, with D possibly matching TRBD1 (6 bases). The germline V gene encodes CDR1 SGHTA and CDR2 FQGNSA. V lost 2 bases and J 4 bases, leaving 11 bases between the germline ends. The CDR3 spans 15 residues. In nucleotides, the CDR3 is TGTGCCAGCAGCTTACACAGGGTAACCACCGGGGAGCTGTTTTTT. It encodes CASSLHRVTTGELFF.

The gene calls are TRBV14 and TRBJ2-7; TRBD2 matches at 8 bases. The germline CDR1 and CDR2 sequences are SGHDN and FVKESK. The CDR3 loop spans 15 amino acids. After removal of 0 bases from V and 7 bases from J, the junction contained 8 bases not matched to a gene. The CDR3 loop reads CASSQDQAGVLEQYF. CDR3 DNA: TGTGCCAGCAGCCAAGATCAAGCGGGAGTTCTGGAGCAGTACTTC. Looking up the rest from reference TRBV14 and TRBJ2-7 gives the full variable domain: EAGVTQFPSHSVIEKGQTVTLRCDPISGHDNLYWYRRVMGKEIKFLLHFVKESKQDESGMPNNRFLAERTGGTYSTLKVQPAELEDSGVYFCASSQDQAGVLEQYFGPGTRLTVT.

In its sample, this clone was seen once. This sequence joins TRBV2 and TRBJ2-3; 7 bases line up with TRBD2. There are 14 residues in the CDR3. The germline gives CDR1 SNHLY, CDR2 FYNNEI. The V and J ends lost 8 bases and 1 base, in that order; junction bases with no gene match: 6. The CDR3 coding sequence is TGTGCCAGCCGCCAGCGGGGACGCACAGATACGCAGTATTTT. This translates into CASRQRGRTDTQYF.

The V call is TRBV18, the J call TRBJ2-7, with 8 nucleotides matching TRBD1. This CDR3 comprises 15 residues. Germline CDR1 reads KGHSH; CDR2 reads LQKENI. V dropped 3 bases and J dropped 4; count of bases not matched to a gene: 8. The chain's CDR3 is CASSPAGTGIYEQYF. The CDR3 DNA is TGTGCCAGCTCACCCGCCGGGACAGGTATATACGAGCAGTACTTC.

V is TRBV5-5 and J is TRBJ1-4, with D tentatively TRBD1 (6 bases). The CDR3 sequence is 15 residues long. V was clipped by 4 bases and J by 2 bases, with 12 bases between them. Looked up from germline, CDR1 is SGHKS and CDR2 is YYEKEE (reference sequence). CDR3 region: CASSTQGSTNEKLFF. CDR3 coding DNA: TGTGCCAGCAGCACTCAGGGGAGTACTAATGAAAAACTGTTTTTT. Together with reference TRBV5-5 and TRBJ1-4, the CDR3 gives the full variable domain: DAGVTQSPTHLIKTRGQQVTLRCSPISGHKSVSWYQQVLGQGPQFIFQYYEKEERGRGNFPDRFSARQFPNYSSELNVNALLLGDSALYLCASSTQGSTNEKLFFGSGTQLSVL.

This rearrangement joins TRBV4-2 to TRBJ2-7; tentative D call: TRBD1 (6 bases). Trimming shortened V by 3 bases and J by 5 bases, and 11 bases separated the two germline ends. This CDR3 region has 13 residues. Germline loops: CDR1 LGHNA, CDR2 YNFKEQ. The DNA for the CDR3 is TGTGCCAGCAGCCATAAAGCAGGGGACGAGCAGTACTTC. It translates to CASSHKAGDEQYF.

The chain carries TRBV5-1 and TRBJ2-2, with D hard to call. CDR3 size: 17 residues. Germline V CDR1 and CDR2: SGHRS, YFSETQ. V was cut by 0 bases and J by 3 bases, with 15 bases left in between. The CDR3 DNA follows: TGCGCCAGCAGCTTGGTAAAGATTTCCCGGGACACCGGGGAGCTGTTTTTT. It specifies CASSLVKISRDTGELFF. The whole variable domain, filled in from reference TRBV5-1 and TRBJ2-2, reads KAGVTQTPRYLIKTRGQQVTLSCSPISGHRSVSWYQQTPGQGLQFLFEYFSETQRNKGNFPGRFSGRQFSNSRSEMNVSTLELGDSALYLCASSLVKISRDTGELFFGEGSRLTVL.

V and J are TRBV11-2 and TRBJ1-3; D not resolved. The CDR3 covers 14 residues. The V and J ends lost 5 bases and 6 bases respectively, with 14 bases between them. CDR1 SGHAT and CDR2 FQNNGV come from the germline V gene. This CDR3 is CASSIERAVNTIYF. CDR3 bases: TGTGCCAGCAGCATCGAGAGGGCGGTAAACACCATATATTTT.

This clone has only one observation. The chain couples TRBV5-4 to TRBJ2-3; 8 nucleotides match TRBD1. With 6 bases clipped from V and 0 bases from J, the junction kept 3 bases outside the gene matches. This CDR3 has 14 residues. Germline lookup yields CDR1 SGHNT and CDR2 YYREEE (reference sequence). The CDR3 loop is CASKGQASTDTQYF. In DNA form, the CDR3 reads TGTGCCAGCAAGGGACAGGCTAGCACAGATACGCAGTATTTT.

The chain carries TRBV3-1 (or the pseudogene TRBV3-2) and TRBJ1-4; 10 positions match TRBD1. Germline CDR1 LGHDT, CDR2 YNNKEL (reference sequence). V shed 2 bases and J 1 base; nucleotides not matched to a gene: 4. CDR3 length equals 17 residues. The DNA of the CDR3 is TGTGCCAGCAGCCAAAAGGACAGGGGGTTAACTAATGAAAAACTGTTTTTT. It yields the protein CASSQKDRGLTNEKLFF.

This rearrangement joins TRBV2 to TRBJ1-5; TRBD1 agrees at 7 bases. Germline-derived CDR1 and CDR2 are SNHLY and FYNNEI. CDR3 length: 15 amino acids. The J segment lost 3 bases and the V segment lost 6 bases, leaving 8 bases of the junction unmatched. The CDR3 here is CASSRETGNNQPQHF. The CDR3 bases are TGTGCCAGCAGCCGTGAGACAGGGAACAATCAGCCCCAGCATTTT.

The genes are TRBV19 and TRBJ1-1, with TRBD1 identical over 8 bases. The CDR3 extends over 15 amino acids. V shed 4 bases, J shed 1 base, and the junction held 5 bases outside the gene matches. Germline assignment: CDR1 LNHDA and CDR2 SQIVND (reference sequence). The CDR3 region is CASSTQGAANTEAFF. Written as DNA, the CDR3 is TGTGCCAGTAGTACCCAGGGGGCCGCGAACACTGAAGCTTTCTTT.

In this sample, this clone turned up once. This chain connects TRBV28 to TRBJ1-5; 7 positions agree with TRBD1. The CDR3 sequence is 15 residues long. The germline V gene has CDR1 MDHEN and CDR2 SYDVKM. Trimming removed 4 bases from V and 4 bases from J; junction bases left unmatched: 7. CDR3 coding DNA: TGTGCCAGCAGTTCAGCCTTGACAGGGAATCAGCCCCAGCATTTT. Protein: CASSSALTGNQPQHF.

V is TRBV5-6 and J is TRBJ2-5, with TRBD2 matching 8 bases. The CDR3 spans 16 residues. Trimming removed 0 bases from V and 0 bases from J; junction bases left unmatched: 4. Germline-derived CDR1 and CDR2 are SGHDT and YYEEEE. The CDR3 coding sequence is TGTGCCAGCAGCTTGGAGGGACTAGGGTACCAAGAGACCCAGTACTTC. This sequence encodes CASSLEGLGYQETQYF.

The rearrangement joins TRBV3-1 (or the pseudogene TRBV3-2) to TRBJ1-5; the match to TRBD1 covers 7 bases. Trimming at V came to 4 bases and at J to 7 bases, leaving 4 bases not matched to a gene. The CDR3 is made up of 13 amino acids. The germline V gene has CDR1 LGHDT and CDR2 YNNKEL (reference sequence). The CDR3 nucleotides are TGTGCCAGCAGCCGTCGAGGGGGCCAGCCCCAGCATTTT. Translation: CASSRRGGQPQHF.

This chain connects TRBV6-4 to TRBJ2-1; D remains ambiguous. Per germline, CDR1 MRHNA and CDR2 SNTAGT. Trimming stripped 2 bases from V and 12 bases from J, with 14 bases between. This CDR3 has 13 amino acids. The CDR3 reads CASSDLGPLAQFF. The CDR3 nucleotides read TGTGCCAGCAGTGACCTTGGCCCGCTGGCGCAGTTCTTC.

The V and J genes are TRBV6-5 and TRBJ1-2; 7 nucleotides align to TRBD1. Germline V CDR1 and CDR2: MNHEY, SVGAGI. V shed 5 bases, J shed 8 bases, and the junction held 11 bases outside the gene matches. This CDR3 contains 14 residues. The CDR3 loop reads CASSPDRVFFGYTF. The CDR3 DNA reads as TGTGCCAGCAGTCCCGACAGGGTGTTCTTCGGCTACACCTTC.

This clone came up a few times. V usage is TRBV29-1 and J usage is TRBJ1-1; D not certain. Between the trimmed V and J ends, which lost 1 base and 6 bases, there was a span of 15 bases. Germline V gene sequence: CDR1 SQVTM, CDR2 ANQGSEA. The CDR3 length is 14 residues. The CDR3 sequence is CSVEGTSGDSEAFF. CDR3 nucleotide sequence: TGCAGCGTTGAAGGTACCAGCGGAGACTCTGAAGCTTTCTTT.

The chain carries TRBV5-5 and TRBJ1-5; D is uncertain. Germline CDR1 SGHKS, CDR2 YYEKEE (reference sequence). V was cut by 0 bases and J by 0 bases, with 4 bases left in between. This CDR3 is 14 amino acids long. This CDR3 reads CASSLGHSNQPQHF. In nucleotides, the CDR3 is TGTGCCAGCAGCTTGGGACATAGCAATCAGCCCCAGCATTTT.

This sequence joins TRBV6-2 or TRBV6-3 and TRBJ2-7, with 9 bases fitting TRBD2. V lost 1 base to trimming and J lost 2 bases; unmatched junction nucleotides: 0. Germline lookup yields CDR1 MNHEY and CDR2 SVGEGT. The CDR3 runs 14 residues. The CDR3 sequence: CASSYLAGAYEQYF. For the CDR3, the DNA is TGTGCCAGCAGTTACTTAGCGGGAGCCTACGAGCAGTACTTC.